The T cell receptor (beta chain) under discussion was sequenced for a study of cytomegalovirus exposure and HLA in healthy donors. Study-wide results and caveats: The study assumed roughly uniform donor sequencing depth for presence/absence analyses. A previous analysis found most TCR beta V segments productive roughly 87% or roughly 30% of the time. Indistinguishable V segments, including TRBV6-2 and TRBV6-3, were excluded.

PCR employed 60 Vbeta and 13 Jbeta primers. Some clones are missing from TCRdb's copy, which holds only in-frame ones; the method was immunoSEQ multiplex PCR. The table shows 150,000 to 200,000 clones, with 84% occurring only once. Germline lookup yields CDR1 SQVTM and CDR2 ANQGSEA. Trimming removed 6 bases from V and 1 base from J, with 22 bases in between. The CDR3 runs to 16 residues. Regarding this clone: Its matching antigen is unknown.

The TCR was taken from a boy aged 5-17 years in good health and CMV-seronegative. The chain has TRBV29-1 and TRBJ2-7; D possibly corresponds to TRBD2 (7 bases). Specimen: PBMCs. The CDR3 is CSVGRWGGERSYEQYF. CDR3 nucleotides: TGCAGCGTCGGACGCTGGGGGGGCGAGAGGTCCTACGAGCAGTACTTC.